The 4 T cell receptor beta chains in this list originate from one sample, sequenced in a study of PD-1 blockade in classical Hodgkin lymphoma. Each patient experienced a relapse that followed autologous stem cell transplantation, and brentuximab vedotin exposure varied. Profiling relied on immunoSEQ multiplex PCR, and the TCRdb table lists in-frame clones only, not all of them. The sample lists tens of thousands of clones; 77% were seen once. Sample: peripheral blood mononuclear cells (PBMCs), taken before the second cycle of nivolumab. These receptors were taken from a human donor with classical Hodgkin lymphoma.

The rearrangement joins TRBV9 to TRBJ2-7; D gene unclear. CDR1 is SGDLS and CDR2 is YYNGEE in the germline V gene. V was clipped by 0 bases and J by 1 base, with 8 bases between them. This CDR3 contains 14 residues. CDR3 bases: TGTGCCAGCAGCGTAGGTGGGGTATCCTACGAGCAGTACTTC. It yields the protein CASSVGGVSYEQYF.

J is TRBJ2-7 and V is TRBV28; 14 nucleotides agree with TRBD2. The germline CDR1 and CDR2 sequences are MDHEN and SYDVKM. This CDR3 has 17 residues. The V gene end was trimmed by 5 bases and the J gene end by 7 bases; junction bases not matched to a gene: 13. The CDR3 DNA follows: TGTGCCAGCAGTACTCCGGGACTAGCGGGAGACCCCCAAGAGCAGTACTTC. This encodes CASSTPGLAGDPQEQYF.

The rearrangement links TRBV19 to TRBJ1-5; no reliable D call. Germline assignment: CDR1 LNHDA and CDR2 SQIVND (reference sequence). The CDR3 is made up of 12 amino acids. Trimming took 5 bases from V and 3 from J, leaving 5 bases between them. The CDR3: CASSEVNQPQHF. The CDR3 nucleotides are TGTGCCAGTAGTGAGGTCAATCAGCCCCAGCATTTT.

V gene TRBV7-2 combines with J gene TRBJ2-3, with D tentatively TRBD1 (6 bases). Germline CDR1 reads SGHTA; CDR2 reads FQGNSA. This CDR3 has 15 amino acids. Trimming removed 4 bases at V and 5 bases at J, with 16 bases between. CDR3 nucleotides: TGTGCCAGCAGCTCACGACCAGTAGGGGGAGATACGCAGTATTTT. Its protein product is CASSSRPVGGDTQYF. Full variable domain (remainder filled in from reference TRBV7-2 and TRBJ2-3): GAGVSQSPSNKVTEKGKDVELRCDPISGHTALYWYRQSLGQGLEFLIYFQGNSAPDKSGLPSDRFSAERTGGSVSTLTIQRTQQEDSAVYLCASSSRPVGGDTQYFGPGTRLTVL.